These 27 T cell receptor beta chains were all obtained from the same sample, sequenced in a study of blood T cell repertoires in COVID-19. Assay used: immunoSEQ multiplex PCR; TCRdb lists only in-frame clones, some missing. The data show 85,000 to 100,000 clones, about two thirds seen once. The sample was peripheral blood. The receptors were gathered from an older woman in a cohort sampled during active or convalescent COVID-19.

The chain recombines TRBV7-9 with TRBJ2-3; D is ambiguous. The length of the CDR3 is 15 residues. Looked up from germline, CDR1 is SEHNR and CDR2 is FQNEAQ (reference sequence). The ends were cut back, 4 bases at V and 0 bases at J, with 11 bases in the middle. The CDR3 sequence: CASSSPTVSTDTQYF. The CDR3 DNA reads TGTGCCAGCAGCTCTCCAACGGTGAGCACAGATACGCAGTATTTT.

The genes are TRBV3-1 (or the pseudogene TRBV3-2) and TRBJ2-7; D gene uncertain. The germline V gene encodes CDR1 LGHDT and CDR2 YNNKEL (reference sequence). CDR3 size: 16 residues. Deletions cut 2 bases from V and 2 bases from J, with 16 bases between. The CDR3 is CASSQPAPNRTYEQYF. In DNA form, the CDR3 reads TGTGCCAGCAGCCAACCCGCACCGAACAGAACCTACGAGCAGTACTTC.

In DNA, the CDR3 is TGTGCCACGACAGCGAACCCCCATAGAGCTGAAGCTTTCTTT. It encodes CATTANPHRAEAFF. The V and J genes are TRBV6-6 and TRBJ1-1; D is perhaps TRBD1 (5 bases). This CDR3 comprises 14 residues. Trimming removed 10 bases at V and 6 bases at J, with 21 bases between. The V gene's germline CDR1 is MNHNY and CDR2 SVGAGI (reference sequence).

V gene TRBV5-1 combines with J gene TRBJ1-1; D not resolved. V was shortened by 0 bases and J by 4 bases, with 13 bases between the two germline ends. CDR3 length equals 15 residues. The V gene's germline CDR1 is SGHRS and CDR2 YFSETQ. The CDR3 sequence: CASSLEGGLSTEAFF. DNA for the CDR3: TGCGCCAGCAGCTTGGAGGGAGGTCTTAGCACTGAAGCTTTCTTT.

The gene calls are TRBV5-1 and TRBJ1-1, with a weak D call TRBD1 (5 bases). There are 15 residues in the CDR3. The V end was cut by 0 bases, the J end by 7 bases, with 16 bases between. Germline V gene lookup returns CDR1 SGHRS and CDR2 YFSETQ. CDR3 in DNA: TGCGCCAGCAGCTTGGCAACTACAGGACCAGTTGAAGCTTTCTTT. Protein sequence: CASSLATTGPVEAFF.

In this sample, this clone turned up a few times. This chain uses TRBV7-8 with TRBJ2-7, with 11 bases aligning to TRBD2. This CDR3 is 15 amino acids long. Germline CDR1 and CDR2: SGHVS and FQNEAQ. Trimming removed 5 bases from V and 3 bases from J; junction bases left unmatched: 6. Written as DNA, the CDR3 is TGTGCCAGCAGCGCGGGACTAGCGGACCACTACGAGCAGTACTTC. As protein: CASSAGLADHYEQYF.

About this clone itself: The same CDR3 arises from other DNA sequences in this sample as well. The J gene is TRBJ2-5, the V gene TRBV5-1; 9 bases agree with TRBD1. Germline V gene data show CDR1 as SGHRS and CDR2 as YFSETQ. The CDR3 extends over 14 amino acids. J was trimmed by 4 bases and V by 4 bases; bases with no gene match: 5. CDR3 sequence: CASSRTGVGETQYF. DNA for the CDR3: TGCGCCAGCAGCAGGACAGGGGTTGGAGAGACCCAGTACTTC.

The rearrangement links TRBV2 to TRBJ1-5; a weak D match, TRBD1 (6 bases). Trimming took 3 bases from V and 0 from J, leaving 18 bases between them. The germline CDR1 and CDR2 sequences are SNHLY and FYNNEI. The CDR3 runs to 18 residues. This CDR3 is CASSEGGAGAYSNQPQHF. The CDR3 bases are TGTGCCAGCAGTGAGGGGGGGGCAGGGGCCTATAGCAATCAGCCCCAGCATTTT.

The table lists this clone with a few counts. V usage is TRBV7-6 and J usage is TRBJ1-5; D not certain. Trimming left V 2 bases short and J 3 bases short, with 11 bases between. Per germline, CDR1 SGHVS and CDR2 FNYEAQ. This CDR3 has 15 amino acids. In nucleotides, the CDR3 is TGTGCCAGCAGCTTAAAGCCGGGTCTCAATCAGCCCCAGCATTTT. Protein: CASSLKPGLNQPQHF.

The chain uses TRBV5-1 and TRBJ2-7; 7 nucleotides match TRBD1. The CDR3 covers 14 residues. The J segment lost 5 bases and the V segment lost 3 bases, leaving 8 bases of the junction unmatched. In germline, CDR1 is SGHRS, CDR2 YFSETQ. The CDR3 DNA reads as TGCGCCAGCAGCTGGACAGGAATTCCCCACGAGCAGTACTTC. The encoded protein is CASSWTGIPHEQYF.

The gene calls are TRBV7-9 and TRBJ2-3; 8 nucleotides line up with TRBD1. The CDR3 is 17 amino acids. Germline loops: CDR1 SEHNR, CDR2 FQNEAQ (reference sequence). V was pared by 1 base and J by 3 bases, with 9 bases of the junction left unmatched. The CDR3 spells CASSLDFIDRGTDTQYF. In DNA form, the CDR3 reads TGTGCCAGCAGCTTAGATTTTATCGACAGGGGTACAGATACGCAGTATTTT.

The chain recombines TRBV19 with TRBJ2-7; D perhaps matches TRBD1 (6 bases). CDR3 size: 15 residues. Germline CDR1 reads LNHDA; CDR2 reads SQIVND (reference sequence). V lost 1 base and J 4 bases, leaving 14 bases between the germline ends. As DNA, the CDR3 is TGTGCCAGTAGTATAGCCCCGGGACAAAGGTACGAGCAGTACTTC. Protein sequence: CASSIAPGQRYEQYF.

The chain joins TRBV5-6 to TRBJ1-6; TRBD1 might be the D (6 bases). From germline, CDR1 is SGHDT and CDR2 YYEEEE. The CDR3 is 15 residues long. The V and J ends lost 5 bases and 7 bases respectively, with 16 bases between them. The CDR3 loop reads CASRSLQGRNSPLHF. The CDR3, as DNA: TGTGCCAGCAGGTCACTTCAGGGGCGGAATTCACCCCTCCACTTT.

The rearrangement uses TRBV7-2 and TRBJ2-5; the match to TRBD2 covers 14 bases. Looked up from germline, CDR1 is SGHTA and CDR2 is FQGNSA. This CDR3 is 17 amino acids long. The V segment lost 5 bases and the J segment 4 bases; nucleotides outside the gene matches: 9. This CDR3 is CASSRQSTSGGAETQYF. The CDR3 nucleotides read TGTGCCAGCAGCCGTCAGTCGACTAGCGGGGGGGCAGAGACCCAGTACTTC.

The chain recombines TRBV10-3 with TRBJ2-5; the match to TRBD1 covers 7 bases. J was trimmed by 5 bases and V by 11 bases; bases with no gene match: 8. Germline CDR1 ENHRY, CDR2 SYGVKD. The CDR3 spans 12 residues. Here the CDR3 DNA reads TGTGCCTCCTCCCAGGGGGAGGAGACCCAGTACTTC. It specifies CASSQGEETQYF.

The V gene is TRBV14, the J gene TRBJ1-2; D remains ambiguous. The V gene lost 3 bases and the J gene lost 4 bases, with 15 bases spanning the gap. CDR3 length: 15 amino acids. Germline CDR1 is SGHDN and CDR2 is FVKESK. CDR3 loop: CASSQQQRPLYGYTF. CDR3 nucleotides: TGTGCCAGCAGCCAGCAACAGCGGCCGCTCTATGGCTACACCTTC.

V usage is TRBV5-6 and J usage is TRBJ1-3; perhaps TRBD1 as D (5 bases). The V end lost 4 bases, the J end lost 3 bases, and 11 bases lay between the germline ends. CDR3 length equals 14 residues. The germline V gene encodes CDR1 SGHDT and CDR2 YYEEEE. The CDR3 reads CASSPRQGGNTIYF. CDR3 DNA: TGTGCCAGCAGCCCCCGCCAGGGTGGAAACACCATATATTTT.

V and J are TRBV6-6 and TRBJ1-1, with 9 bases lining up with TRBD1. V gave up 6 bases and J gave up 1 base; unmatched junction bases: 6. This CDR3 spans 15 amino acids. Germline V gene data show CDR1 as MNHNY and CDR2 as SVGAGI (reference sequence). The CDR3 sequence: CASSITQGANTEAFF. CDR3 bases: TGTGCCAGCAGCATCACACAGGGGGCGAACACTGAAGCTTTCTTT.

The V and J genes are TRBV10-3 and TRBJ1-6; D is possibly TRBD1 (6 bases). Per germline, CDR1 ENHRY and CDR2 SYGVKD. CDR3 length: 16 residues. V shed 6 bases and J shed 0 bases, with 12 bases lying between them. CDR3: CAISETGSSYNSPLHF. The CDR3 DNA reads TGTGCCATCAGCGAAACAGGGAGCTCCTATAATTCACCCCTCCACTTT.

This clone was detected only once. The chain uses TRBV7-3 and TRBJ2-1; D may be TRBD1 (6 bases). The CDR3 has 17 residues. In germline, CDR1 is SGHTA, CDR2 FQGTGA. V dropped 2 bases and J dropped 7 bases, with 21 bases sitting between them. The CDR3 reads CASSLVPGAKYWNEQFF. The CDR3 DNA follows: TGTGCCAGCAGCTTAGTTCCAGGGGCGAAATATTGGAATGAGCAGTTCTTC.

The chain is built from TRBV15 and TRBJ1-1, with 11 bases matching TRBD1. The germline V gene encodes CDR1 LNHNV and CDR2 YYDKDF (reference sequence). The CDR3 is 17 residues long. J gave up 4 bases and V 5 bases, and 12 bases lay outside the gene matches. CDR3: CATSPVVGTGGSTEAFF. The CDR3, as DNA: TGTGCCACCAGCCCTGTAGTTGGGACAGGGGGAAGCACTGAAGCTTTCTTT.

V gene TRBV5-6 combines with J gene TRBJ1-6; D is uncertain. The germline CDR1 and CDR2 sequences are SGHDT and YYEEEE. The CDR3 runs 12 residues. V shed 4 bases and J shed 5 bases, with 4 bases lying between them. The CDR3 protein is CASSRNNSPLHF. Here the CDR3 DNA reads TGTGCCAGCAGCCGTAATAATTCACCCCTCCACTTT.

This clone has more than one count but fewer than ten. CDR3 protein: CASSVATNYEQYF. As DNA, the CDR3 is TGTGCCAGCAGCGTGGCTACTAACTACGAGCAGTACTTC. This chain connects TRBV9 to TRBJ2-7; D gene unclear. Per germline, CDR1 SGDLS and CDR2 YYNGEE. The CDR3 consists of 13 residues. V gave up 2 bases and J gave up 3 bases, with 9 bases separating them.

The V and J genes are TRBV30 and TRBJ1-1; TRBD1 aligns across 8 bases. With V trimmed by 4 bases and J by 1 base, 11 bases remained unmatched. From germline, CDR1 is GTSNPN and CDR2 SVGIG (reference sequence). CDR3 length equals 16 residues. The CDR3 protein is CAWNRRQGSWNTEAFF. The CDR3 DNA reads as TGTGCCTGGAACCGGAGACAGGGGTCCTGGAACACTGAAGCTTTCTTT. Looking up the rest from reference TRBV30 and TRBJ1-1 gives the full variable domain: SQTIHQWPATLVQPVGSPLSLECTVEGTSNPNLYWYRQAAGRGLQLLFYSVGIGQISSEVPQNLSASRPQDRQFILSSKKLLLSDSGFYLCAWNRRQGSWNTEAFFGQGTRLTVV.

A few counts support this clone. The V call is TRBV7-8, the J call TRBJ1-1; D not resolved. This CDR3 contains 15 residues. Germline CDR1 SGHVS, CDR2 FQNEAQ. V gave up 3 bases and J gave up 1 base, with 12 bases separating them. The chain's CDR3 is CASSLELSQNTEAFF. CDR3 bases: TGTGCCAGCAGCTTGGAGTTGTCCCAGAACACTGAAGCTTTCTTT. The variable domain in full, completed from reference TRBV7-8 and TRBJ1-1, reads GAGVSQSPRYKVAKRGQDVALRCDPISGHVSLFWYQQALGQGPEFLTYFQNEAQLDKSGLPSDRFFAERPEGSVSTLKIQRTQQEDSAVYLCASSLELSQNTEAFFGQGTRLTVV.

A single count supports this clone. The chain couples TRBV13 to TRBJ2-2, with 10 positions matching TRBD1. Germline V gives CDR1 PRHDT, CDR2 FYEKMQ (reference sequence). This CDR3 comprises 20 residues. Unmatched junction bases numbered 15, after V lost 4 bases and J lost 1 base. CDR3 in DNA: TGTGCCAGCAGCTCATACATTCTCGGACAGGGGGTAAGGAACACCGGGGAGCTGTTTTTT. It is translated as CASSSYILGQGVRNTGELFF.

This clone was recorded a few times. V and J are TRBV29-1 and TRBJ2-3; tentatively, D is TRBD2 (7 bases). The V end was cut by 4 bases, the J end by 4 bases, with 15 bases between. The CDR3 sequence is 14 residues long. CDR1 and CDR2 from the germline V gene are SQVTM and ANQGSEA. In DNA form, the CDR3 reads TGCAGCGTTGTTTGGGGGGGCCGGTCAGATACGCAGTATTTT. As protein: CSVVWGGRSDTQYF.